What follows is one TCR beta chain and its context. The antigen remains unidentified. Only in-frame clones appear in the TCRdb table, and some are missing; sequencing was by immunoSEQ multiplex PCR. The table has around 120,000 clones, 85% to 95% seen once. The data stem from a study of T cell responses to AZD1222 COVID-19 vaccine. Study results and caveats: Reportedly, nearly half the spike-specific TCRs target unmutated variant regions. Most donors were white British and more were female, and clonal diversity was possibly underestimated. Spike-specific TCR depth and breadth grew after two AZD1222 doses. Only a handful of AZD1222 recipients tested seropositive at baseline.

The origin of this receptor is an adult who received the AZD1222 COVID-19 vaccine. This material consisted of peripheral blood, taken 28 days after the second AZD1222 dose.

CDR3 region: CASSSPGQGRYGYTF. The DNA for the CDR3 is TGTGCCAGCAGTTCCCCCGGACAGGGCAGATATGGCTACACCTTC. The chain couples TRBV6-2 or TRBV6-3 to TRBJ1-2; 8 nucleotides align to TRBD1. There are 15 residues in the CDR3. The trim removed 4 bases at V and 5 bases at J, leaving 9 bases unmatched. Germline CDR1 and CDR2: MNHEY and SVGEGT.